This T cell receptor beta chain was identified in a study of beta chain features in type 1 diabetes. Study-wide points: Type 1 diabetes patients had moderately but significantly shorter TCRB CDR3s in all four CD4+ subsets.

This clone turned up a few times. Its target is unknown. Investigators reverse transcribed all isolated RNA, so they sequenced expressed TCRB transcripts. The table came from immunoSEQ multiplex PCR; TCRdb's copy has only in-frame clones and leaves some out. The repertoire holds roughly 290,000 clones, with approximately 16% as singletons. Per germline, CDR1 MNHEY and CDR2 SMNVEV (reference sequence). The CDR3 loop spans 14 amino acids. V lost 6 bases and J lost 2; bases outside the gene matches: 4. Donors underwent one heparinised blood draw, about 110 mL on average. The clonotype comes from a man between 18 and 35 years old with type 1 diabetes. The chain carries TRBV27 and TRBJ1-2, with TRBD1 matching 9 bases. Sequencing input: naive CD4+ T cells from blood. The CDR3 DNA is TGTGCCAGCAGGACCGGGACAGGGAACTATGGCTACACCTTC. Its protein product is CASRTGTGNYGYTF.